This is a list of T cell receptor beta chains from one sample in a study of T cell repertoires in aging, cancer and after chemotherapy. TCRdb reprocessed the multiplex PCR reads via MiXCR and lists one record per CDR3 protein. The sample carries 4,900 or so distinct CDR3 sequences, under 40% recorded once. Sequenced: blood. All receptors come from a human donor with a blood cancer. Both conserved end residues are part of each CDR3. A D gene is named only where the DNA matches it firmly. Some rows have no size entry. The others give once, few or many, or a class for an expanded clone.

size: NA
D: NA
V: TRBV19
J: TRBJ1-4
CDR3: CASSIRGYHEKLFF
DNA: TGTGCCAGTAGTATAAGGGGGTATCATGAAAAACTGTTTTTT

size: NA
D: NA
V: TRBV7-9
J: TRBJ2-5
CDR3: CASSSPVATGSETQYF
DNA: TGTGCCAGCAGCTCCCCGGTTGCTACAGGGTCAGAGACCCAGTACTTC

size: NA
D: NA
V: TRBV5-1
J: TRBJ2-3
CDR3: CASSLNANPSTDTQYF
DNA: TGCGCCAGCAGCTTGAATGCCAACCCTAGCACAGATACGCAGTATTTT

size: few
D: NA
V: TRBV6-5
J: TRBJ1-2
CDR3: CASSYYSARIRGDGYTF
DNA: TGTGCCAGCAGTTACTATTCTGCACGAATCAGGGGTGATGGCTACACCTTC

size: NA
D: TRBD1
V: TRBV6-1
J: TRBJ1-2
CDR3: CASSDLGQGAGGFTF
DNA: TGTGCCAGCAGTGATCTAGGACAGGGGGCGGGTGGCTTCACCTTC

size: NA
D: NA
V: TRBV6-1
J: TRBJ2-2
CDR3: CASSEIRNTGELFF
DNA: TGTGCCAGCAGTGAAATACGGAACACCGGGGAGCTGTTTTTT

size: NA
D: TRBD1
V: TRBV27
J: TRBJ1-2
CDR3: CASSSPGTGKWDGYTF
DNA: TGTGCCAGCAGTTCGCCCGGGACAGGGAAGTGGGATGGCTACACCTTC

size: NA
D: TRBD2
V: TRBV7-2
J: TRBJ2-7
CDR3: CASRQTGGYEQYF
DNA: TGTGCCAGCAGACAAACGGGGGGATACGAGCAGTACTTC

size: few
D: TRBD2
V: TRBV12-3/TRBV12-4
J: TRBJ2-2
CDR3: CASSGLAGVYTGELFF
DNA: TGTGCCAGCAGTGGACTAGCGGGGGTCTACACCGGGGAGCTGTTTTTT

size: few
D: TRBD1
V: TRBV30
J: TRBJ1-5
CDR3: CAWSRQGDQPQHF
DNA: TGTGCCTGGAGTCGACAGGGCGATCAGCCCCAGCATTTT

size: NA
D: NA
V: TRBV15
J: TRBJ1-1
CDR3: CATSREYTLLNTEAFF
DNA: TGTGCCACCAGCAGGGAGTACACCCTCTTGAACACTGAAGCTTTCTTT

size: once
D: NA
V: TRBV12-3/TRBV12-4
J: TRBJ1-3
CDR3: CASSLSTGSRNTIYF
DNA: TGTGCCAGCAGTTTAAGTACAGGATCACGAAACACCATATATTTT

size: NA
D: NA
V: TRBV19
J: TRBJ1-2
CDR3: CASSIPDGYTF
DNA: TGTGCCAGTAGTATCCCTGATGGCTACACCTTC

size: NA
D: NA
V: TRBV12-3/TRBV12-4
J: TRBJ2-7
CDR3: CASSEAGTLPAYEQYF
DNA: TGTGCCAGCAGTGAAGCCGGGACCCTCCCGGCCTACGAGCAGTACTTC